In this sample, the clone carrying this T cell receptor (beta chain) turned up many times. No antigen is known for it. The entry originates in a study of blood T cells in healthy people across ages. Study-level points and caveats: CMV infection status of these donors was not known.

Together with a sample-barcoded 5' primer, a J-beta primer mix was included in a second PCR lasting about 7 to 12 cycles. MiXCR was run by TCRdb on the 5' RACE reads, yielding one entry per CDR3 protein. Of fewer than 650,000 distinct CDR3 sequences listed, around a quarter are singletons. Donors were healthy Caucasian individuals from Russia aged about 6 to 100. These data were also filed under a second study, of T cells of mothers and their children. This second report adds: Barcodes and 2-4 random nucleotides were added by M1S in the second PCR.

The sequencing input was blood. The source of this sequence is a boy under 10 years old in good health.

Written as DNA, the CDR3 is TGTGCCAGCAGCTCCAGCCTCCCCCGGACAGTCTACGAGCAGTACTTC. Its translation is CASSSSLPRTVYEQYF. The chain combines TRBV7-2 with TRBJ2-7, with TRBD1 as a possible D gene (6 bases). Per the germline V gene, CDR1 is SGHTA and CDR2 is FQGNSA. Trimming left V 4 bases short and J 3 bases short, with 19 bases between. This CDR3 spans 16 amino acids.